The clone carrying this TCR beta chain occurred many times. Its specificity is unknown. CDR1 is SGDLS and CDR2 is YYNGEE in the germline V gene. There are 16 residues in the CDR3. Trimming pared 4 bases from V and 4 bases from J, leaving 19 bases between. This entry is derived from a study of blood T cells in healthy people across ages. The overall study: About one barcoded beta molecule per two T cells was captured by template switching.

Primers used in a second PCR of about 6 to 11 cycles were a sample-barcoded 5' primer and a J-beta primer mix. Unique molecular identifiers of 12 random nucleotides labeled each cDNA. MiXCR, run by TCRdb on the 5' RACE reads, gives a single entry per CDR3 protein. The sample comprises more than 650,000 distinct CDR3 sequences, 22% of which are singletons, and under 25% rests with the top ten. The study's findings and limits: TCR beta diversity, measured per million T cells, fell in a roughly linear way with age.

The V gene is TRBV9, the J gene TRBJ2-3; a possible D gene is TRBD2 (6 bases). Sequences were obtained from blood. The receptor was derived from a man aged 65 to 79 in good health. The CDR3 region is CASSPLGGWAADTQYF. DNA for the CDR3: TGTGCCAGCAGCCCCTTGGGGGGTTGGGCCGCAGATACGCAGTATTTT.